This T cell receptor beta chain appears in the sequencing data of a study of response to subunit inactivated influenza vaccine. Germline assignment: CDR1 DFQATT and CDR2 SNEGSKA (reference sequence). The CDR3 totals 16 residues. The junction had 7 bases not matched to a gene; V was cut back by 3 bases and J by 0 bases. Remarks on this clonotype: Its antigen is currently unknown.

TCRdb processed the RT-PCR reads anew with MiXCR; each CDR3 protein has one entry. The sample gives about 160,000 distinct CDR3 sequences, approximately 11% of which show up once; roughly an eighth is in the top ten. Study-wide findings and caveats: It was the authors' suggestion that each seasonal influenza vaccination recruits few new T cells.

The receptor was derived from a man aged 50 to 60 who received an inactivated influenza vaccine. The sequencing used non-naive T cells sorted from PBMCs, collected around seven weeks after vaccination. V usage is TRBV20-1 and J usage is TRBJ2-3; 9 bases are shared with TRBD1. Here the CDR3 reads CSASPRTGASTDTQYF. The CDR3 nucleotides read TGCAGTGCTAGCCCGAGGACAGGGGCTAGCACAGATACGCAGTATTTT.